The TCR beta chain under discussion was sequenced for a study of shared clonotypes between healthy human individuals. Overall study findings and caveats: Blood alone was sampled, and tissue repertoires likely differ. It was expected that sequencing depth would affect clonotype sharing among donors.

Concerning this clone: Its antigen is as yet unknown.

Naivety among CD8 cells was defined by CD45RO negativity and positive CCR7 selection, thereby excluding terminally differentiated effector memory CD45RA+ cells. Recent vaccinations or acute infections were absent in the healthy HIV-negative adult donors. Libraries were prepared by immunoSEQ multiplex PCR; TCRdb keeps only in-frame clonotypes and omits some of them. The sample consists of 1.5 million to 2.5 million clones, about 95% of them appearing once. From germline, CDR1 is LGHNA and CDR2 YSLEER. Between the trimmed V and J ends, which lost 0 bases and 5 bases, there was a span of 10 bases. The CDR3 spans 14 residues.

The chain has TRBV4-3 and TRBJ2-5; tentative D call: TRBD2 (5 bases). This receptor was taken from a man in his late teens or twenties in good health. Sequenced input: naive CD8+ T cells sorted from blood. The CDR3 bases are TGCGCCAGCAGCCAAGACCGAGCGGTGGAGACCCAGTACTTC. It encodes CASSQDRAVETQYF.